The present entry profiles one TCR beta chain with its context. This sample is part of a study of blood T cells in healthy people across ages. PCR was performed a second time for roughly 7 to 12 cycles using a sample-barcoded 5' primer and a J-beta primer mix. TCRdb re-called the 5' RACE reads through MiXCR, storing one row per CDR3 protein. The data hold a few hundred thousand distinct CDR3 sequences, with roughly a quarter observed a single time. Roughly 10 milliliters of peripheral blood were drawn from each donor into EDTA-treated tubes. The CDR3 has 14 amino acids. The germline gives CDR1 LNHNV, CDR2 YYDKDF (reference sequence). V was pared by 5 bases and J by 0 bases, with 10 bases between. A further study also used this sample, focusing on T cells of mothers and their children.

The chain is built from TRBV15 and TRBJ2-5; D unresolved. The sequencing input was blood. This TCR was recovered from a boy between 2 and 10 years old in good health. The CDR3 region has the DNA TGTGCCACCAGCGGAGCCGGCAACCAAGAGACCCAGTACTTC. This encodes CATSGAGNQETQYF.